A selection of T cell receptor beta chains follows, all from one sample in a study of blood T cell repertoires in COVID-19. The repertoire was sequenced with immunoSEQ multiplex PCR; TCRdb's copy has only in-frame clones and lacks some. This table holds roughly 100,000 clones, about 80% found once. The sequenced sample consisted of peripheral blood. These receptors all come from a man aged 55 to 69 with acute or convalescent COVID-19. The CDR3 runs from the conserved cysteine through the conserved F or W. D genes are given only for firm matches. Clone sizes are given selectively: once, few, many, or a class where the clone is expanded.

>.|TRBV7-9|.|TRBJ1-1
TGTGCCAGCAGCAAGACAGAGGCCGTTGCTGAAGCTTTCTTT
CASSKTEAVAEAFF
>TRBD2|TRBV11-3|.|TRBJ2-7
TGTGCCAGCAGAAGGGGACTAAACACCTACGAGCAGTACTTC
CASRRGLNTYEQYF
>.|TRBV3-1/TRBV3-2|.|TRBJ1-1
TGTGCCAGCAGGATCGGGACTGAAGCTTTCTTT
CASRIGTEAFF
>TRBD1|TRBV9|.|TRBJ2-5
TGTGCCAGCAGCCCCGAGACAGGGGGGGAGACCCAGTACTTC
CASSPETGGETQYF
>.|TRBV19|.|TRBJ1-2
TGTGCCAGTAGTATAGGGATGAGGTCGGGGGAAGGCTACACCTTC
CASSIGMRSGEGYTF
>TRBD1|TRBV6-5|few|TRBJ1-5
TGTGCCAGCAGAGACAGGGTAAGCAATCAGCCCCAGCATTTT
CASRDRVSNQPQHF
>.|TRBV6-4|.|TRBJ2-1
TGTGCCAGCAGTAGTTTTCTAGCACATGAGCAGTTCTTC
CASSSFLAHEQFF
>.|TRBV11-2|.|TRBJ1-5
TGTGCCAGCAGCTTAGTAGCCAATCAGCCCCAGCATTTT
CASSLVANQPQHF
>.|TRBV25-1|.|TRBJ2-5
TGTGCCAGCAGTAGAAGGGGTGGAGAGACCCAGTACTTC
CASSRRGGETQYF
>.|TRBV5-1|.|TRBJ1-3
TGCGCCAGCAGCCATGGCGACCGGGGATACTCTGGAAACACCATATATTTT
CASSHGDRGYSGNTIYF
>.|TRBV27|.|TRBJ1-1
TGTGCCAGCAGTCCCGCGACAGGGAACACTGAAGCTTTCTTT
CASSPATGNTEAFF
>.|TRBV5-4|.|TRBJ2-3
TGTGCCAGCAGCTTGGAGTATTCGGGGACAGATACGCAGTATTTT
CASSLEYSGTDTQYF
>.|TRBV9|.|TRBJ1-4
TGTGCCAGCAGCGTAGGCCAGTCTAATGAAAAACTGTTTTTT
CASSVGQSNEKLFF
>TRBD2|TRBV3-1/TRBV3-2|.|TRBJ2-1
TGTGCCAGCAGGGGAACGGGACTAGCCCATGAGCAGTTCTTC
CASRGTGLAHEQFF
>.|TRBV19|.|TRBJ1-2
TGTGCCAGTAGTATAGATCGGGGGGCGCTTGATGGCTACACCTTC
CASSIDRGALDGYTF
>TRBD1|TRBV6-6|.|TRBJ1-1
TGTGCCAGCAGTTACCCCGGGACAGCTTCTGAAGCTTTCTTT
CASSYPGTASEAFF
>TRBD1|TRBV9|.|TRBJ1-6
TGTGCCAGCAGCATGGGACAGGGGGCCAGGACGGTTAATAATTCACCCCTCCACTTT
CASSMGQGARTVNNSPLHF
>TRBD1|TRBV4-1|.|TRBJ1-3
TGCGCCAGCAGCTATGCGACAGGGTCTGGAAACACCATATATTTT
CASSYATGSGNTIYF
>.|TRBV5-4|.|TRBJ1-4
TGTGCCAGCAGCTTCCACGCCTCGGCTAATGAAAAACTGTTTTTT
CASSFHASANEKLFF
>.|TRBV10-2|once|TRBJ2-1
TGCGCCAGCAGTACACTTACTTGGCGACAGGAGTACAATGAGCAGTTCTTC
CASSTLTWRQEYNEQFF
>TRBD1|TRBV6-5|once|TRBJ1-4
TGTGCCAGCAGTCTAAAGACAGGGGGTCTGAAAAAACTGTTTTTT
CASSLKTGGLKKLFF
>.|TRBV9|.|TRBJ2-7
TGTGCCAGCAGCGTAAGCCAGGGCGTCTACGAGCAGTACTTC
CASSVSQGVYEQYF
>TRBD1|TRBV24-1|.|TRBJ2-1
TGTGCCACCAGTGATGGACCGGGACAGGCCTACAATGAGCAGTTCTTC
CATSDGPGQAYNEQFF
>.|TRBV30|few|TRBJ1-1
TGTGCCTGGAGTGTAAGGGGACACGAGAACACTGAAGCTTTCTTT
CAWSVRGHENTEAFF
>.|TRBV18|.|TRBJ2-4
TGTGCCAGCTCACCACCCAGGGAAGCCAAAAACATTCAGTACTTC
CASSPPREAKNIQYF
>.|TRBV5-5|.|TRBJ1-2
TGTGCCAGCAGCCCCCGGCCAGGGTTGGGGGCTTTGGGCTATGGCTACACCTTC
CASSPRPGLGALGYGYTF
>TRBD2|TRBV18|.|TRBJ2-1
TGTGCCAGCTCAACCGGGACTAGCGGTAGCAATGAGCAGTTCTTC
CASSTGTSGSNEQFF
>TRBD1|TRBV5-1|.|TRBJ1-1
TGCGCCAGCAGCTCCCTGACAGGGGGCGGACTTGGAGCTTTCTTT
CASSSLTGGGLGAFF